One and the same sample provided the 28 T cell receptor beta chains below, sequenced in a study of human T cells and chemical hapten exposure. Noted time point: patch test 3, about 24 weeks after DPC sensitization. Documented treatment: therapeutic diphenylcyclopropenone sensitization with weekly scalp DPC. In TCRdb, the RACE reads were re-called with MiXCR into one record per CDR3 protein. The sample holds 150,000 to 200,000 distinct CDR3 sequences; about 25% are singletons and the top ten take approximately 2.5%. The sample here was whole blood, taken in connection with sensitization to the hapten diphenylcyclopropenone (DPC). The receptor set was obtained from a woman between 35 and 50 years old with alopecia areata. Some clones in this sample may be carry-over from other donors' samples.

The rearrangement joins TRBV6-2 or TRBV6-3 to TRBJ2-7; D is perhaps TRBD2 (6 bases). Trimming cost V 5 bases and J 6 bases, with 23 bases left between them. In germline, CDR1 is MNHEY, CDR2 SVGEGT. The CDR3 length is 16 residues. The CDR3 region has the DNA TGTGCCAGCAGTACTAGGGTTCTAGGGCCGGGAGTCGAGCAGTACTTC. Protein product: CASSTRVLGPGVEQYF.

This sequence joins TRBV15 and TRBJ2-7; TRBD2 aligns across 10 bases. CDR1 is LNHNV and CDR2 is YYDKDF in the germline V gene (reference sequence). The V and J ends lost 0 bases and 8 bases, in that order; junction bases with no gene match: 10. The CDR3 has 16 residues. CDR3 region: CATSRDVASGSKQQYF. CDR3 bases: TGTGCCACCAGCAGAGATGTGGCTAGCGGGAGCAAGCAGCAGTACTTC. The variable domain in full, with the rest retrieved from reference TRBV15 and TRBJ2-7, is DAMVIQNPRYQVTQFGKPVTLSCSQTLNHNVMYWYQQKSSQAPKLLFHYYDKDFNNEADTPDNFQSRRPNTSFCFLDIRSPGLGDTAMYLCATSRDVASGSKQQYFGPGTRLTVT.

This clonotype was seen ten or more times. The V call is TRBV29-1, the J call TRBJ2-7; perhaps TRBD1 as D (6 bases). The CDR3 covers 13 residues. CDR1 and CDR2 from the germline V gene are SQVTM and ANQGSEA. Trimming shortened V by 0 bases and J by 2 bases, and 8 bases separated the two germline ends. Written as DNA, the CDR3 is TGCAGCGTTGAAGATCCAGGGGCCTACGAGCAGTACTTC. Its protein product is CSVEDPGAYEQYF.

Only a few counts were recorded for this clonotype. The rearrangement joins TRBV29-1 to TRBJ2-1; D gene ambiguous. Germline CDR1 is SQVTM and CDR2 is ANQGSEA. CDR3 length: 10 amino acids. V shed 7 bases and J shed 7 bases, with 8 bases lying between them. CDR3 protein: CSATVNEQFF. CDR3 in DNA: TGCAGCGCCACAGTAAATGAGCAGTTCTTC.

This clonotype was counted many times. This chain connects TRBV7-2 to TRBJ2-2; D remains ambiguous. Germline assignment: CDR1 SGHTA and CDR2 FQGNSA. This CDR3 has 12 residues. V shed 3 bases and J shed 2 bases, with 1 base lying between them. The CDR3 loop reads CASSFNTGELFF. The CDR3, as DNA: TGTGCCAGCAGCTTTAACACCGGGGAGCTGTTTTTT.

This clonotype was picked up a small number of times. The V and J genes are TRBV29-1 and TRBJ2-1, with 13 bases that match TRBD2. Germline CDR1 reads SQVTM; CDR2 reads ANQGSEA. The CDR3 runs 12 residues. CDR3 loop: CTGLAGADEQFF. DNA of the CDR3: TGCACCGGACTAGCGGGAGCGGATGAGCAGTTCTTC.

The chain links TRBV28 to TRBJ2-4, with D possibly matching TRBD1 (5 bases). Germline CDR1 and CDR2: MDHEN and SYDVKM. CDR3 length equals 15 residues. Trimming removed 1 base from V and 8 bases from J, with 15 bases in between. CDR3 in amino acids: CASSLSGRVGDIQYF. CDR3 bases: TGTGCCAGCAGTTTATCCGGCAGGGTTGGAGACATTCAGTACTTC.

This chain links TRBV30 with TRBJ1-1; 9 bases are shared with TRBD1. The trim removed 0 bases at V and 6 bases at J, leaving 5 bases unmatched. The CDR3 extends over 14 amino acids. Germline V gene lookup returns CDR1 GTSNPN and CDR2 SVGIG (reference sequence). The CDR3 coding sequence is TGTGCCTGGAGTGTATTGGGACAGGGCGCTGAAGCTTTCTTT. It translates to CAWSVLGQGAEAFF.

This chain links TRBV27 with TRBJ2-7; TRBD2 aligns across 7 bases. V was clipped by 4 bases and J by 2 bases; unmatched bases: 5. The germline gives CDR1 MNHEY, CDR2 SMNVEV (reference sequence). The CDR3 consists of 14 residues. CDR3 bases: TGTGCCAGCAGTTCTTCAGCGGGGCCCTACGAGCAGTACTTC. Its protein is CASSSSAGPYEQYF.

The chain uses TRBV27 and TRBJ1-6; D gene uncertain. CDR3 length equals 16 residues. Trimming stripped 6 bases from V and 9 bases from J, with 21 bases between. CDR1 and CDR2 from the germline V gene are MNHEY and SMNVEV (reference sequence). This CDR3 is CASRRRTAPSGSPLHF. In nucleotides, the CDR3 is TGTGCCAGCAGACGCCGGACGGCCCCTAGTGGTTCACCCCTCCACTTT.

As to this clonotype: A read error may account for a junction end that differs from germline. V gene TRBV28 combines with J gene TRBJ2-3; the D is unclear. The CDR3 is 15 residues long. Germline CDR1 MDHEN, CDR2 SYDVKM. CDR3 in DNA: TGTGTCAGCAGCCCCCCGGTCCGAGGCACAGATACGCAGTATTTT. Translating it yields CVSSPPVRGTDTQYF.

This clonotype was seen a handful of times. This rearrangement joins TRBV6-5 to TRBJ1-1; 9 bases map to TRBD1. Germline CDR1 reads MNHEY; CDR2 reads SVGAGI. The CDR3 contains 14 residues. V lost 6 bases, J lost 5 bases, and 7 bases stayed unmatched. The CDR3 DNA sequence: TGTGCCAGCAGGGAGGACAGGGGTGGGACTGAAGCTTTCTTT. Translating gives CASREDRGGTEAFF.

This clonotype was detected only a few times. CDR3: CASSHGDLVLEYF. In DNA, the CDR3 is TGTGCCAGCAGCCATGGCGACCTCGTGCTCGAGTACTTC. This chain uses TRBV7-2 with TRBJ2-7; no firm D call. V was cut by 5 bases and J by 11 bases, with 19 bases left in between. This CDR3 has 13 amino acids. Germline values: CDR1 SGHTA, CDR2 FQGNSA.

V is TRBV5-6 and J is TRBJ1-1; D gene uncertain. The CDR3 has 14 residues. CDR1 and CDR2 (germline): SGHDT, YYEEEE. The V end lost 4 bases, the J end lost 1 base, and 11 bases lay between the germline ends. This chain's CDR3 is CASSGVAANTEAFF. CDR3 coding DNA: TGTGCCAGCAGCGGAGTGGCAGCGAACACTGAAGCTTTCTTT.

The J gene is TRBJ2-3, the V gene TRBV10-3; D is possibly TRBD2 (7 bases). V was pared by 7 bases and J by 2 bases, with 13 bases between. This CDR3 region has 14 residues. Germline values: CDR1 ENHRY, CDR2 SYGVKD. The chain's CDR3 is CAITRGAVTDTQYF. CDR3 nucleotide sequence: TGTGCCATCACCCGGGGGGCGGTCACAGATACGCAGTATTTT.

The gene calls are TRBV28 and TRBJ2-7; 14 positions agree with TRBD2. The CDR3 is 15 amino acids. In germline, CDR1 is MDHEN, CDR2 SYDVKM. V was clipped by 6 bases and J by 4 bases; unmatched bases: 5. Here the CDR3 reads CASSLGTSGSYEQYF. The CDR3 coding sequence is TGTGCCAGCAGCCTCGGGACTAGCGGGAGTTACGAGCAGTACTTC.

This chain joins TRBV20-1 and TRBJ2-3, with D uncertain. The germline CDR1 and CDR2 sequences are DFQATT and SNEGSKA (reference sequence). The CDR3 contains 12 residues. Deletions cut 4 bases from V and 1 base from J, with 6 bases between. The CDR3 reads CSAMPGTDTQYF. The CDR3 DNA reads TGCAGTGCTATGCCGGGCACAGATACGCAGTATTTT.

The chain carries TRBV7-2 and TRBJ2-2; 10 nucleotides match TRBD2. V shed 1 base and J 0 bases; nucleotides not matched to a gene: 2. The CDR3 is 17 residues long. CDR1 is SGHTA and CDR2 is FQGNSA in the germline V gene. In DNA, the CDR3 is TGTGCCAGCAGCTTAGTAGCGGGAGGATCGAACACCGGGGAGCTGTTTTTT. This gives the protein CASSLVAGGSNTGELFF.

The rearrangement links TRBV27 to TRBJ2-7, with a possible D match to TRBD1 (6 bases). The V gene's germline CDR1 is MNHEY and CDR2 SMNVEV (reference sequence). The germline V and J ends were trimmed by 3 bases and 5 bases, with 11 bases remaining between them. This CDR3 has 13 residues. For the CDR3, the DNA is TGTGCCAGCAGTTTTTTTCCAGGGGACGAGCAGTACTTC. This encodes CASSFFPGDEQYF.

This clonotype was observed a few times. This rearrangement joins TRBV10-3 to TRBJ1-3, with a weak D call TRBD1 (6 bases). Germline CDR1 is ENHRY and CDR2 is SYGVKD. The V and J ends lost 3 bases and 4 bases respectively, with 16 bases between them. The CDR3 is 16 residues long. The DNA of the CDR3 is TGTGCCATCAGTGATCTCGCCCAGGGGATCGGAAACACCATATATTTT. Amino acid sequence: CAISDLAQGIGNTIYF.

This clonotype was seen more than once but under ten times. The chain carries TRBV2 and TRBJ2-4; 11 positions match TRBD2. This CDR3 region has 16 residues. Germline values: CDR1 SNHLY, CDR2 FYNNEI. V trimming: 6 bases; J trimming: 0 bases; junction bases outside the gene matches: 4. The CDR3 is CASRAGLAVAKNIQYF. The CDR3 DNA follows: TGTGCCAGCAGAGCGGGACTAGCGGTAGCCAAAAACATTCAGTACTTC.

The rearrangement links TRBV5-1 to TRBJ1-4; weak D call: TRBD1 (6 bases). V lost 3 bases and J 5 bases, leaving 20 bases between the germline ends. Germline CDR1 reads SGHRS; CDR2 reads YFSETQ. This CDR3 has 17 amino acids. CDR3 region: CASSSLTPGAANEKLFF. Written as DNA, the CDR3 is TGCGCCAGCAGCTCGCTAACCCCGGGGGCAGCGAATGAAAAACTGTTTTTT.

This clonotype was recorded once. The chain links TRBV5-1 to TRBJ2-3; D unresolved. V was trimmed by 1 base and J by 4 bases, leaving 7 bases between them. Germline values: CDR1 SGHRS, CDR2 YFSETQ. This CDR3 region has 13 residues. The CDR3 sequence: CASSLMGADTQYF. The CDR3 nucleotides are TGCGCCAGCAGCTTGATGGGCGCAGATACGCAGTATTTT. Combining the CDR3 with reference TRBV5-1 and TRBJ2-3 gives the whole variable domain KAGVTQTPRYLIKTRGQQVTLSCSPISGHRSVSWYQQTPGQGLQFLFEYFSETQRNKGNFPGRFSGRQFSNSRSEMNVSTLELGDSALYLCASSLMGADTQYFGPGTRLTVL.

The chain carries TRBV12-3 or TRBV12-4 and TRBJ2-7, with D perhaps matching TRBD2 (6 bases). Trimming removed 5 bases at V and 2 bases at J, with 16 bases between. The CDR3 extends over 15 amino acids. CDR3 sequence (DNA): TGTGCCAGCAGTCGTTTCGGGACTTTAACCTACGAGCAGTACTTC. Translated, it gives CASSRFGTLTYEQYF.

This clonotype appeared a few times. V usage is TRBV4-3 and J usage is TRBJ2-1, with D maybe TRBD1 (6 bases). The CDR3 sequence is 17 residues long. The ends were cut back, 0 bases at V and 3 bases at J, with 15 bases in the middle. The germline V gene has CDR1 LGHNA and CDR2 YSLEER. CDR3 bases: TGCGCCAGCAGCCAAGACCGCAGGGGCCCTATCTACAATGAGCAGTTCTTC. Its protein is CASSQDRRGPIYNEQFF.

The rearrangement uses TRBV6-5 and TRBJ1-1; 10 nucleotides match TRBD1. The CDR3 is 17 residues long. V trimming: 0 bases; J trimming: 5 bases; junction bases outside the gene matches: 9. Germline V gene sequence: CDR1 MNHEY, CDR2 SVGAGI. CDR3 in DNA: TGTGCCAGCAGTTACTCCGGGGACAGGGGCCCTCGGACTGAAGCTTTCTTT. It yields the protein CASSYSGDRGPRTEAFF.

The table lists this clonotype with a few counts. This chain uses TRBV5-1 with TRBJ1-1; D is uncertain. This CDR3 has 13 amino acids. Germline assignment: CDR1 SGHRS and CDR2 YFSETQ. Deletions cut 7 bases from V and 1 base from J, with 11 bases between. DNA for the CDR3: TGCGCCAGCGCCGGACGGCCGAACACTGAAGCTTTCTTT. Translated: CASAGRPNTEAFF.

This clonotype was seen more than once but under ten times. V and J are TRBV20-1 and TRBJ1-5; D is possibly TRBD1 (5 bases). The CDR3 is made up of 14 amino acids. Trimming pared 3 bases from V and 7 bases from J, leaving 16 bases between. Germline V gene sequence: CDR1 DFQATT, CDR2 SNEGSKA (reference sequence). The chain's CDR3 is CSASVGGFSQPQHF. The CDR3 region has the DNA TGCAGTGCTAGTGTTGGGGGGTTCAGCCAGCCCCAGCATTTT.